Listed here are 26 T cell receptor beta chains from one sample, sequenced in a study of graft-versus-host responses after intestinal transplantation (dated by TCRdb to the early 2020s). The protocol used for the library was the immunoSEQ multiplex PCR assay. TCRdb limited this immuneACCESS table to in-frame rearrangements with V and J called. A share of clones is missing; checked studies link under half to unresolved V genes, and the rest is unexplained. The sample table lists 15,000 to 20,000 clones, about 89% of them with a count of one. Over 6.5% of the sample rests with the top ten. This specimen was bone marrow, taken nearly 130 days after intestinal transplantation. These receptors were taken from a human patient who received an intestinal transplant, so some T cells may come from the graft donor.

The chain joins TRBV7-9 to TRBJ2-1; 11 bases fit TRBD2. V shed 4 bases, J shed 1 base, and the junction held 0 bases outside the gene matches. This CDR3 comprises 15 residues. Looked up from germline, CDR1 is SEHNR and CDR2 is FQNEAQ (reference sequence). CDR3 in amino acids: CASSWTSGSYNEQFF. CDR3 coding DNA: TGTGCCAGCAGCTGGACTAGCGGGTCCTACAATGAGCAGTTCTTC.

V gene TRBV5-4 combines with J gene TRBJ2-7; TRBD1 aligns across 7 bases. Germline V lookup: CDR1 SGHNT, CDR2 YYREEE (reference sequence). There are 13 residues in the CDR3. V lost 0 bases to trimming and J lost 6 bases; unmatched junction nucleotides: 3. The CDR3 region has the DNA TGTGCCAGCAGCTTGGACAACAGGGGCGAGCAGTACTTC. The encoded protein is CASSLDNRGEQYF. The whole variable domain, remainder taken from reference TRBV5-4 and TRBJ2-7, is ETGVTQSPTHLIKTRGQQVTLRCSSQSGHNTVSWYQQALGQGPQFIFQYYREEENGRGNFPPRFSGLQFPNYSSELNVNALELDDSALYLCASSLDNRGEQYFGPGTRLTVT.

Worth noting for this clone: Relative to the germline gene, one junction end is altered; a read error may explain this. This chain joins TRBV28 and TRBJ2-7, with 7 bases that match TRBD1. This CDR3 spans 16 amino acids. The germline gives CDR1 MDHEN, CDR2 SYDVKM. CDR3 bases: TGTGCCAGCAGTTTAAGTCGACAGGGTTTCTACTACGTGCAGTACTTC. Residues: CASSLSRQGFYYVQYF.

The chain employs TRBV11-1 and TRBJ2-5; 7 bases line up with TRBD1. Unmatched junction bases numbered 8, after V lost 2 bases and J lost 2 bases. This CDR3 has 16 residues. Per germline, CDR1 SGHAT and CDR2 FQDESV (reference sequence). The CDR3 region has the DNA TGTGCCAGCAGCTTAAAGGGGGCCAGGAGACAAGAGACCCAGTACTTC. Protein product: CASSLKGARRQETQYF.

The V call is TRBV11-2, the J call TRBJ2-7, with unresolved D. Germline V gene data show CDR1 as SGHAT and CDR2 as FQNNGV. Trimming cost V 3 bases and J 4 bases, with 13 bases left between them. The CDR3 is 14 amino acids. The CDR3 here is CASSFGPELYEQYF. Here the CDR3 DNA reads TGTGCCAGCAGCTTCGGCCCAGAGCTGTACGAGCAGTACTTC.

The gene calls are TRBV5-4 and TRBJ2-5; 11 bases are a match to TRBD2. The CDR3 contains 15 residues. The V segment lost 1 base and the J segment 5 bases; nucleotides outside the gene matches: 4. The germline V gene has CDR1 SGHNT and CDR2 YYREEE (reference sequence). Written as DNA, the CDR3 is TGTGCCAGCAGCTTGACTAGCGGGAGCGGGGAGACCCAGTACTTC. This sequence encodes CASSLTSGSGETQYF. The full variable domain, with the rest looked up from reference TRBV5-4 and TRBJ2-5, is ETGVTQSPTHLIKTRGQQVTLRCSSQSGHNTVSWYQQALGQGPQFIFQYYREEENGRGNFPPRFSGLQFPNYSSELNVNALELDDSALYLCASSLTSGSGETQYFGPGTRLLVL.

This clone was seen more than once but under ten times. The chain combines TRBV4-1 with TRBJ1-5; D unresolved. Trimming removed 5 bases from V and 9 bases from J, with 17 bases in between. The CDR3 sequence is 14 residues long. CDR1 and CDR2 from the germline V gene are MGHRA and YSYEKL. CDR3 sequence reads: CASSEPGSRLPQHF. The CDR3 DNA is TGCGCCAGCAGCGAACCAGGTTCAAGGCTGCCCCAGCATTTT.

The DNA of the CDR3 is TGCAGCGTTGAGAGTCGACCTAGCGGGAGAAGCCATGAGCAGTTCTTC. As protein: CSVESRPSGRSHEQFF. The rearrangement joins TRBV29-1 to TRBJ2-1; TRBD2 matches 10 bases. The CDR3 is made up of 16 amino acids. From germline, CDR1 is SQVTM and CDR2 ANQGSEA. Losses at the gene ends were 3 bases for V and 8 bases for J; bases not matched to a gene: 13.

The rearrangement links TRBV19 to TRBJ1-2; 7 bases are shared with TRBD1. Trimming took 8 bases from V and 6 from J; bases not matched to a gene: 6. The CDR3 loop spans 12 amino acids. Germline CDR1 and CDR2: LNHDA and SQIVND (reference sequence). In DNA form, the CDR3 reads TGTGCCAGTCAAACAGGGGCCAATGGCTACACCTTC. As protein: CASQTGANGYTF.

The genes are TRBV28 and TRBJ2-3; D is unresolved. Germline CDR1 reads MDHEN; CDR2 reads SYDVKM. The CDR3 runs 15 residues. V was shortened by 7 bases and J by 2 bases, with 16 bases between the two germline ends. CDR3 DNA sequence: TGTGCCAGCAAAAAAAGGGCAGCACCCACAGATACGCAGTATTTT. This codes for CASKKRAAPTDTQYF.

This chain uses TRBV6-4 with TRBJ2-1, with TRBD1 matching over 11 bases. CDR1 and CDR2 (germline): MRHNA, SNTAGT. The junction had 4 bases not matched to a gene; V was cut back by 3 bases and J by 6 bases. The CDR3 runs to 15 residues. The DNA of the CDR3 is TGTGCCAGCAGTGAAGGAGGGACAGGGGGCAATGAGCAGTTCTTC. Protein sequence: CASSEGGTGGNEQFF.

The chain recombines TRBV7-4 with TRBJ2-7, with D maybe TRBD1 (6 bases). Per the germline V gene, CDR1 is SGHVT and CDR2 is SQSDAQ. The CDR3 loop spans 13 amino acids. Trimming cost V 6 bases and J 0 bases, with 9 bases left between them. The CDR3 region is CASRQGSSYEQYF. CDR3 nucleotide sequence: TGTGCCAGCAGGCAGGGGAGCTCCTACGAGCAGTACTTC.

This CDR3 reads CASSPTLWDNEQFF. The CDR3 nucleotides are TGTGCCAGCAGCCCCACGCTTTGGGACAATGAGCAGTTCTTC. The chain recombines TRBV4-2 with TRBJ2-1, with D unclear. The CDR3 has 14 amino acids. Trimming removed 4 bases at V and 5 bases at J, with 12 bases between. Germline V gene lookup returns CDR1 LGHNA and CDR2 YNFKEQ.

The chain carries TRBV19 and TRBJ2-7; the D call may be TRBD1 or TRBD2 (5 bases each). Germline V CDR1 and CDR2: LNHDA, SQIVND (reference sequence). V was shortened by 1 base and J by 4 bases, with 17 bases between the two germline ends. The CDR3 is 16 amino acids. CDR3 in amino acids: CASSIAGTIDRYEQYF. The CDR3 bases are TGTGCCAGTAGTATAGCGGGGACGATAGATCGGTACGAGCAGTACTTC.

The V call is TRBV4-1, the J call TRBJ2-1; 10 bases align to TRBD2. Trimming took 2 bases from V and 2 from J; bases not matched to a gene: 3. The CDR3 runs to 16 residues. Germline V gene data show CDR1 as MGHRA and CDR2 as YSYEKL. The CDR3 loop is CASSQKLAGAYNEQFF. CDR3 in DNA: TGCGCCAGCAGCCAAAAGCTAGCGGGGGCCTACAATGAGCAGTTCTTC.

The chain has TRBV4-3 and TRBJ2-1, with 8 bases matching TRBD2. V lost 0 bases and J lost 2; bases outside the gene matches: 9. Germline CDR1 is LGHNA and CDR2 is YSLEER. The CDR3 runs 18 residues. The CDR3 spells CASSQDGDGRAPYNEQFF. The CDR3 nucleotides are TGCGCCAGCAGCCAAGATGGGGACGGGAGGGCCCCCTACAATGAGCAGTTCTTC.

This clone appeared once. The chain couples TRBV19 to TRBJ1-5, with no clear D. The V gene's germline CDR1 is LNHDA and CDR2 SQIVND (reference sequence). With 3 bases removed from V and 7 bases from J, the gap between germline ends came to 13 bases. The CDR3 is 14 amino acids. CDR3 nucleotide sequence: TGTGCCAGTAGTATCCCGGGAGGGCGCCAGCCCCAGCATTTT. It codes for CASSIPGGRQPQHF. Filled out from reference TRBV19 and TRBJ1-5, the complete variable domain reads DGGITQSPKYLFRKEGQNVTLSCEQNLNHDAMYWYRQDPGQGLRLIYYSQIVNDFQKGDIAEGYSVSREKKESFPLTVTSAQKNPTAFYLCASSIPGGRQPQHFGDGTRLSIL.

V gene TRBV7-9 combines with J gene TRBJ2-1; D not certain. Germline assignment: CDR1 SEHNR and CDR2 FQNEAQ (reference sequence). V lost 6 bases to trimming and J lost 2 bases, with 17 bases between them. CDR3 length: 16 amino acids. The CDR3 nucleotides read TGTGCCAGCAGTATCACCCCGGCCCCTGCCTACAATGAGCAGTTCTTC. Its protein is CASSITPAPAYNEQFF.

The rearrangement links TRBV19 to TRBJ2-5; 14 nucleotides align to TRBD2. The ends lost 0 bases at V and 5 bases at J; junction bases unmatched: 14. The CDR3 sequence is 20 residues long. Germline CDR1 LNHDA, CDR2 SQIVND (reference sequence). CDR3 region: CASSIDLITGTSGSRETQYF. The CDR3 DNA reads TGTGCCAGTAGTATAGATCTCATCACCGGGACTAGCGGGAGTAGGGAGACCCAGTACTTC.

The V and J genes are TRBV5-8 and TRBJ2-5; possibly TRBD1 for D (5 bases). Trimming left V 1 base short and J 3 bases short, with 7 bases between. Germline values: CDR1 SGHTS, CDR2 YDEGEE. The CDR3 extends over 13 amino acids. This CDR3 is CASSLTGEETQYF. The CDR3 bases are TGTGCCAGCAGCTTGACAGGAGAAGAGACCCAGTACTTC.

The rearrangement uses TRBV27 and TRBJ1-2; no definite D call. Germline V gives CDR1 MNHEY, CDR2 SMNVEV (reference sequence). This CDR3 is built from 9 residues. Trimming removed 3 bases at V and 8 bases at J, with 1 base between. The CDR3 sequence is CASSLGYTF. The CDR3 DNA sequence: TGTGCCAGCAGTTTGGGCTACACCTTC.

The gene calls are TRBV28 and TRBJ2-5; 12 positions match TRBD1. Near its end, the DNA agrees better with TRBJ2-7, so the J call may be wrong. Germline V lookup: CDR1 MDHEN, CDR2 SYDVKM. The CDR3 sequence is 14 residues long. CDR3 nucleotides: TGTGCCAGCAGAGGGACAGGGGGCGGCTACGAGCAGTACTTC. Protein: CASRGTGGGYEQYF.

The rearrangement uses TRBV6-6 and TRBJ1-2, with a possible D match to TRBD1 (6 bases). CDR1 MNHNY and CDR2 SVGAGI come from the germline V gene (reference sequence). The V end lost 6 bases, the J end lost 3 bases, and 8 bases lay between the germline ends. The length of the CDR3 is 12 residues. DNA for the CDR3: TGTGCCAGCAGCAAGGGGGACTATGGCTACACCTTC. This codes for CASSKGDYGYTF.

This clone was counted only a few times. The chain links TRBV28 to TRBJ2-7; TRBD2 aligns across 7 bases. The CDR3 loop spans 11 amino acids. Germline loops: CDR1 MDHEN, CDR2 SYDVKM. Losses at the gene ends were 5 bases for V and 7 bases for J; bases not matched to a gene: 2. Written as DNA, the CDR3 is TGTGCCAGCAGTCCCGGGAGGGAGCAGTACTTC. It specifies CASSPGREQYF.

The chain recombines TRBV28 with TRBJ2-1, with D unresolved. V lost 11 bases and J lost 4, with 6 bases in between. Germline CDR1 is MDHEN and CDR2 is SYDVKM. The length of the CDR3 is 10 residues. The CDR3 sequence: CAVGYNEQFF. The CDR3 nucleotides are TGTGCCGTTGGTTACAATGAGCAGTTCTTC.

V and J are TRBV15 and TRBJ2-5; 11 nucleotides agree with TRBD1. Per the germline V gene, CDR1 is LNHNV and CDR2 is YYDKDF (reference sequence). CDR3 length equals 15 residues. The J segment lost 6 bases and the V segment lost 6 bases, leaving 9 bases of the junction unmatched. CDR3 in DNA: TGTGCCACCAGGACCGGACAGGGGGCGCCGAAGACCCAGTACTTC. It translates to CATRTGQGAPKTQYF.